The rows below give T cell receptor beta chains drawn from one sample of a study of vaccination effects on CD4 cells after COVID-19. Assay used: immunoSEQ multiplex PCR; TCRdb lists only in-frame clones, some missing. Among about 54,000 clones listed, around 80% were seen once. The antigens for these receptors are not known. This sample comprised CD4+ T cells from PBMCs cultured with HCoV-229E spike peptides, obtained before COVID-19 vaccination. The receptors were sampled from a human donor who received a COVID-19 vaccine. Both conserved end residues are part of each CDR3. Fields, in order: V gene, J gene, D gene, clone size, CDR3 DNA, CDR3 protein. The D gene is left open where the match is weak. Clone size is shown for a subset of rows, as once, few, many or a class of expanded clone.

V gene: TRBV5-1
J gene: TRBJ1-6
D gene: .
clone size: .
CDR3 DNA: TGCGCCAGCCGTTCGGAGTATAATTCACCCCTCCACTTT
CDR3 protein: CASRSEYNSPLHF

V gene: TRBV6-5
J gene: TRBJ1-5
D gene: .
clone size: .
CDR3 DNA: TGTGCCAGCGGAATTCGGGAGCCCCAGCATTTT
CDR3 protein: CASGIREPQHF

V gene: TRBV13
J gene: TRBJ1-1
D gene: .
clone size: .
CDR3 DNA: TGTGCCAGCAGCGCAACAGGAAGCCCGACTTTTGAAGCTTTCTTT
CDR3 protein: CASSATGSPTFEAFF

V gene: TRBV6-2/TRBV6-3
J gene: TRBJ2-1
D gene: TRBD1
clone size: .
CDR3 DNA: TGTGCCAGCAGTAGGGACAGGGCAGACTACAATGAGCAGTTCTTC
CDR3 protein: CASSRDRADYNEQFF

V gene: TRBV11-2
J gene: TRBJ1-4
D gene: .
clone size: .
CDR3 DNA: TGTGCCAGCAGCTTCATCCGGACTAATGAAAAACTGTTTTTT
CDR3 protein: CASSFIRTNEKLFF

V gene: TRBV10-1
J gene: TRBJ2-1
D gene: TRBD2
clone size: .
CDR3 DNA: TGCGCCAGCAGCGGACTAGCGGGGATTTCCTACAATGAGCAGTTCTTC
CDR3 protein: CASSGLAGISYNEQFF

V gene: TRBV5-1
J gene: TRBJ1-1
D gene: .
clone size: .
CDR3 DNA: TGCGCCAGCAGCTGGGGCCTGAGGGACACTGAAGCTTTCTTT
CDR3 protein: CASSWGLRDTEAFF

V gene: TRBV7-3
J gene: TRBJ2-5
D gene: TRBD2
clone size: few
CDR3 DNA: TGTGCCAGCAGCATGGGACTAGTGGAGACCCAGTACTTC
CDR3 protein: CASSMGLVETQYF

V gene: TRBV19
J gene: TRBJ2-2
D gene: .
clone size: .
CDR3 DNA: TGTGCCAGTGGCCCATGGCGAGACACCGGGGAGCTGTTTTTT
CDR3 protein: CASGPWRDTGELFF

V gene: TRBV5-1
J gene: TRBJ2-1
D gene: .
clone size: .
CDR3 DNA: TGCGCCAGCAGCTTGGGGGCCCTACGCTCCTACAATGAGCAGTTCTTC
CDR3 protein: CASSLGALRSYNEQFF

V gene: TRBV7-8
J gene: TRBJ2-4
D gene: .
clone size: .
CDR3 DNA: TGTGCCAGCAGCTTAGGTAGGCACGCTTTAGACAAAAACATTCAGTACTTC
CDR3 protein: CASSLGRHALDKNIQYF

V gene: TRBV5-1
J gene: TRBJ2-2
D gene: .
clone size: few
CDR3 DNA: TGCGCCAGCAGCTTGGGACAGAACACCGGGGAGCTGTTTTTT
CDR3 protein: CASSLGQNTGELFF

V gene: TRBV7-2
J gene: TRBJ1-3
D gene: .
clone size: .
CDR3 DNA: TGTGCCAGCAGCCCGCAGACACTTTTCACTGGAAACACCATATATTTT
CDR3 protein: CASSPQTLFTGNTIYF

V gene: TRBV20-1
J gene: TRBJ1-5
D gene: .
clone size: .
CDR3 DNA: TGCAGTGCTAGTATAATCGGAGGGGGGTCCCAGCATTTT
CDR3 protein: CSASIIGGGSQHF

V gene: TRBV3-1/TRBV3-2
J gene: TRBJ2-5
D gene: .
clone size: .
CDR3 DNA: TGTGCCAGCAGTTCGATCGGACGGACCCAAGAGACCCAGTACTTC
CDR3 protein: CASSSIGRTQETQYF

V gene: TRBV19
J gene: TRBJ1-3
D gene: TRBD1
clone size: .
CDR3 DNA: TGTGCCAGTAGTGCGGCACAGGGGGCGTCTGGAAACACCATATATTTT
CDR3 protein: CASSAAQGASGNTIYF

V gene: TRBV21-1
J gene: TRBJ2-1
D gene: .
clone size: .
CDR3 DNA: TGTGCCAGCAGCAAAGCGCGCCGGGGGGGTTTGGATGAGCAGTTCTTC
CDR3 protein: CASSKARRGGLDEQFF

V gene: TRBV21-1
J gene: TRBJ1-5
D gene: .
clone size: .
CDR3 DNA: TGTGCCAGCAGCAAAGGTCCCAGGGACTTCTACCAGCCCCAGCATTTT
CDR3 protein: CASSKGPRDFYQPQHF

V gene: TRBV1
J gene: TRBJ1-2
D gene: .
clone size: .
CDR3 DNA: TGCACCAGCAGCCTTCCCCACACCCGGATATGGGATGGCTACACCTTC
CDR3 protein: CTSSLPHTRIWDGYTF

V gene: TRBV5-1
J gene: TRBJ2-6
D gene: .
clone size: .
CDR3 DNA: TGCGCCAGCAGCTTGGTAGGGGTTGGGGCCAACGTCCTGACTTTC
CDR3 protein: CASSLVGVGANVLTF

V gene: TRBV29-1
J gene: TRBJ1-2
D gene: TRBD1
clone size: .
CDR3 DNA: TGCAGCGTTGTACAGGGGAAGTATGGCTACACCTTC
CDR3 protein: CSVVQGKYGYTF

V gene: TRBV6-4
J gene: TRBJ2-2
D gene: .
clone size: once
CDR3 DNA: TGTGCCAGCAGTGACCGGTACACCGGGGAGCTGTTTTTT
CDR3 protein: CASSDRYTGELFF

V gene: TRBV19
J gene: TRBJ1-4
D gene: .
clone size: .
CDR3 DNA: TGTGCCAGTAGGCCTAAATGGGACAAGAATGAAAAACTGTTTTTT
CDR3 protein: CASRPKWDKNEKLFF

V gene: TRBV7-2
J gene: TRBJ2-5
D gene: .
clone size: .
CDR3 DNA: TGTGCCAGCAGTTATGTGGGGTTGCAGGAGACCCAGTACTTC
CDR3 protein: CASSYVGLQETQYF

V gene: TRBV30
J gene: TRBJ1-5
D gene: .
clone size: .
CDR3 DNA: TGTGCCTGGGGCGGAGCGGCTGCCTTCAATCAGCCCCAGCATTTT
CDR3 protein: CAWGGAAAFNQPQHF

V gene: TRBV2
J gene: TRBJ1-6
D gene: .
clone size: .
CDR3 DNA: TGTGCCACCCACTTTCAGGGTAATTCACCCCTCCACTTT
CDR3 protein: CATHFQGNSPLHF

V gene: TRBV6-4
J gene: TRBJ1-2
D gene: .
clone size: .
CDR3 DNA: TGTGCCAGCAGCCCGGCAGTTAACTATGGCTACACCTTC
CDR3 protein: CASSPAVNYGYTF

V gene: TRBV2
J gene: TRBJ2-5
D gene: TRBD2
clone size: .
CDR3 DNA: TGTGCCAGCAGTGAACGGGGGGTGGGGGAGACCCAGTACTTC
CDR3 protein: CASSERGVGETQYF

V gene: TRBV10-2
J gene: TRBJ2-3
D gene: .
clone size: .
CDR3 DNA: TGCGCCAGCAGCGCCACCACAGATACGCAGTATTTT
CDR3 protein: CASSATTDTQYF

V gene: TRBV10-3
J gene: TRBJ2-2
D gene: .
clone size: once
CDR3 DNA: TGTGCCATCAGTGAAACTGCCTACACCGGGGAGCTGTTTTTT
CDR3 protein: CAISETAYTGELFF

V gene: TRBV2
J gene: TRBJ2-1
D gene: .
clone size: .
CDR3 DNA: TGTGCCAGCACTCCAGGGTTCAGGGGTGAGCAGTTCTTC
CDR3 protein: CASTPGFRGEQFF

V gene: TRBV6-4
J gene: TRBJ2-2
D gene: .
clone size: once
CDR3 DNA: TGTGCCAGCAGTTCGACAGGGAACACCGGGGAGCTGTTTTTT
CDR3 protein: CASSSTGNTGELFF

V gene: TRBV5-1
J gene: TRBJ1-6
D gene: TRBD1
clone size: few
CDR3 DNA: TGCGCCAGCAGCAACGGGACAGGGAATTCACCCCTCCACTTT
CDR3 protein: CASSNGTGNSPLHF

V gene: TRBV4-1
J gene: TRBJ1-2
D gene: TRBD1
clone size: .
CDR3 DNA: TGCGCCAGCAGCCAAGATTGGACAGGGGGTAACTATGGCTACACCTTC
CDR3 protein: CASSQDWTGGNYGYTF

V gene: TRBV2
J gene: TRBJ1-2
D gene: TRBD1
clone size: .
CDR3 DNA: TGTGCCAGCAGTGAATGGTGGGACAGAGGGGGCTACACCTTC
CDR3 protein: CASSEWWDRGGYTF

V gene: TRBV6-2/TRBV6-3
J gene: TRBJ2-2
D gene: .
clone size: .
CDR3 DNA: TGTGCCAGCAGTCCCCTACGGACCGGGGAGCTGTTTTTT
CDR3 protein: CASSPLRTGELFF

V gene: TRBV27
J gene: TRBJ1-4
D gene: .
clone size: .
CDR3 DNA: TGTGCCAGCAGTTTAGATATGACAAAGAGAAAACTGTTTTTT
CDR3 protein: CASSLDMTKRKLFF

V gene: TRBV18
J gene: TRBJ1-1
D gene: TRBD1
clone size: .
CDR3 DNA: TGTGCCAGCTCACCTAAGATTCAGGGGGCGGACACTGAAGCTTTCTTT
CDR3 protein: CASSPKIQGADTEAFF

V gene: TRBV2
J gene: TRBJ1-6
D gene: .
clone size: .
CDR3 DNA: TGTGCCAGCAGTGAAGCGCTCCGTTCACCCCTCCACTTT
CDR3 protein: CASSEALRSPLHF

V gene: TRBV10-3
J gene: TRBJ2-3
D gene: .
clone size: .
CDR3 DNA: TGTGCCATCAGTCAGGGACATGTGGGAGATACGCAGTATTTT
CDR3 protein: CAISQGHVGDTQYF

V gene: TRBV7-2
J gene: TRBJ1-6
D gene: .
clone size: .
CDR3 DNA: TGTGCCAGCAGCTCCCCGGGACGGAGTAATTCACCCCTCCACTTT
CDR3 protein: CASSSPGRSNSPLHF

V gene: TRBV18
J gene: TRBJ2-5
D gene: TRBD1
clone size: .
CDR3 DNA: TGTGCCAGCTCACAAAACAGGGGAAGCGAGACCCAGTACTTC
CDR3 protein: CASSQNRGSETQYF

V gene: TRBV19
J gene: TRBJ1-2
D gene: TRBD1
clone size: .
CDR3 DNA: TGTGCCAGTAGTATCACAGGGACAGGGTCCTATGGCTACACCTTC
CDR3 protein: CASSITGTGSYGYTF

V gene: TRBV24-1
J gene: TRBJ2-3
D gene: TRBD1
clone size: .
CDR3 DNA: TGTGCCATACAGGACAGGGGCACAGATACGCAGTATTTT
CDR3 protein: CAIQDRGTDTQYF

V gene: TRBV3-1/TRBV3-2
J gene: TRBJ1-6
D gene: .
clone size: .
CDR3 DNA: TGTGCCAGCAGTACCGGTGGGGGGGCACCCCTCCACTTT
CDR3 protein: CASSTGGGAPLHF

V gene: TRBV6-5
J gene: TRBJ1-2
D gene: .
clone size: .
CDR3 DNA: TGTGCCAGCAGTTACTCGAGAACCTCAAGGTCAGGCGGCTACACCTTC
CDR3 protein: CASSYSRTSRSGGYTF

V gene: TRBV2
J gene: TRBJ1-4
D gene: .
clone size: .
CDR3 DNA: TGTGCCAGCAGTGCCCGGAGGGGAACTAATGAAAAACTGTTTTTT
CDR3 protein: CASSARRGTNEKLFF

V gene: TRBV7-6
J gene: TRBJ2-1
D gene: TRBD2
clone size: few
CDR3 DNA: TGTGCCAGCACCAGAGGGACTAGCGGGGGGCAGTTCTTC
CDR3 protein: CASTRGTSGGQFF

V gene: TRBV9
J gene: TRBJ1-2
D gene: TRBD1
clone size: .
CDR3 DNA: TGTGCCAGCAGCCCCCGGACAGGGGACTCTTATGGCTACACCTTC
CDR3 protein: CASSPRTGDSYGYTF

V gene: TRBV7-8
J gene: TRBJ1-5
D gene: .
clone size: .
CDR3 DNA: TGTGCCAGCAGCTTATATGACCTTTATAGCAATCAGCCCCAGCATTTT
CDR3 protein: CASSLYDLYSNQPQHF

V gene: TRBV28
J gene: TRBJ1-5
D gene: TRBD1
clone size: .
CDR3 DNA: TGTGCCAGCAGTTTAGGACAGGGCTTTAGCCAGCCCCAGCATTTT
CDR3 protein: CASSLGQGFSQPQHF

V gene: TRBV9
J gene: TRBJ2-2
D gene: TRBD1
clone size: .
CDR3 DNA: TGTGCCAGCAGCTTCCGGACAGGACCGAACACCGGGGAGCTGTTTTTT
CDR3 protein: CASSFRTGPNTGELFF

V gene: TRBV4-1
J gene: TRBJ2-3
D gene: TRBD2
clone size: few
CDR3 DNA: TGCGCCAGCAGTTTCCAGCGGGAGGGTACAGATACGCAGTATTTT
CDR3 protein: CASSFQREGTDTQYF